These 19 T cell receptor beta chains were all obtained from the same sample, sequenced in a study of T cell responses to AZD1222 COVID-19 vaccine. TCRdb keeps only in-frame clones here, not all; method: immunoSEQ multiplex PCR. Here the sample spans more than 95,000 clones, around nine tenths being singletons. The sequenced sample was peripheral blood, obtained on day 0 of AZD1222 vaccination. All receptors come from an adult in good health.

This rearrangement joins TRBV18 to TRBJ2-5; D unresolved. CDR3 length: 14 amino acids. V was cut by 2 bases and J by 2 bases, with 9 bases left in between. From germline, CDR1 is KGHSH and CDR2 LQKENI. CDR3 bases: TGTGCCAGCTCACCATTTGGGGTTCAAGAGACCCAGTACTTC. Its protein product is CASSPFGVQETQYF. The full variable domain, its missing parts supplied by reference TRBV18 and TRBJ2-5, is NAGVMQNPRHLVRRRGQEARLRCSPMKGHSHVYWYRQLPEEGLKFMVYLQKENIIDESGMPKERFSAEFPKEGPSILRIQQVVRGDSAAYFCASSPFGVQETQYFGPGTRLLVL.

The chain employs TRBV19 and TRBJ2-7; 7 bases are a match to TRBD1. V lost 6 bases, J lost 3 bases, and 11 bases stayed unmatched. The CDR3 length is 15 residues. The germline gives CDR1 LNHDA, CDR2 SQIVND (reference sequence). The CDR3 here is CASSVGTVRGYEQYF. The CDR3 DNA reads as TGTGCCAGTAGCGTCGGGACAGTTCGTGGCTACGAGCAGTACTTC.

The DNA for the CDR3 is TGTGCCAGCTCACCCAAGACAGGGGGCTTACTTTACGAGCAGTACTTC. Amino acid sequence: CASSPKTGGLLYEQYF. The chain recombines TRBV18 with TRBJ2-7; 10 bases match TRBD1. The germline V gene has CDR1 KGHSH and CDR2 LQKENI. The CDR3 consists of 16 residues. J gave up 4 bases and V 3 bases, and 9 bases lay outside the gene matches.

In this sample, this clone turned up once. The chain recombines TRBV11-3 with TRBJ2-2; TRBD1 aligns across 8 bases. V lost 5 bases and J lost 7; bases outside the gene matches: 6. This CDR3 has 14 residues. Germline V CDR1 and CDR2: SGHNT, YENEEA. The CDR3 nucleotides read TGTGCCAGCAGCGCGACAGGGGCGGGCGGGGAGCTGTTTTTT. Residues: CASSATGAGGELFF.

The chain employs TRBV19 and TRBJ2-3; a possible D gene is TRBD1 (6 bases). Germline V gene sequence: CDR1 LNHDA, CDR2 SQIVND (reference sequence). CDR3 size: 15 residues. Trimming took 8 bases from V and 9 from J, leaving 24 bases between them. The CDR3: CASRIGTTSGSTQYF. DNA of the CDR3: TGTGCCAGTCGCATAGGGACAACCAGCGGTAGCACGCAGTATTTT.

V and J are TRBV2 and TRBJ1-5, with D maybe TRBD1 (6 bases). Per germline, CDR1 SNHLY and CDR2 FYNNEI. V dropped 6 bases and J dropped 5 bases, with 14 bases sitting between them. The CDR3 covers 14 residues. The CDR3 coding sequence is TGTGCCAGCAGGGGAGGGACACTTTATCAGCCCCAGCATTTT. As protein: CASRGGTLYQPQHF. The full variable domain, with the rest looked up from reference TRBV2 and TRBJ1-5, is EPEVTQTPSHQVTQMGQEVILRCVPISNHLYFYWYRQILGQKVEFLVSFYNNEISEKSEIFDDQFSVERPDGSNFTLKIRSTKLEDSAMYFCASRGGTLYQPQHFGDGTRLSIL.

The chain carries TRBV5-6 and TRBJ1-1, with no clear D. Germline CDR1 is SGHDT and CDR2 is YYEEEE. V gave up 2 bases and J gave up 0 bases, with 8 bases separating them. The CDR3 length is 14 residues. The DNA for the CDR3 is TGTGCCAGCAGCTTTCTAAGAGTGAACACTGAAGCTTTCTTT. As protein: CASSFLRVNTEAFF.

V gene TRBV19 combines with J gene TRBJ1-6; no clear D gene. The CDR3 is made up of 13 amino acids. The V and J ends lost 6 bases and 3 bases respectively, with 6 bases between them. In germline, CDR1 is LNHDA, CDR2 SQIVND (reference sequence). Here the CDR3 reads CASSTDYNSPLHF. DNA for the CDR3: TGTGCCAGTAGCACAGACTATAATTCACCCCTCCACTTT.

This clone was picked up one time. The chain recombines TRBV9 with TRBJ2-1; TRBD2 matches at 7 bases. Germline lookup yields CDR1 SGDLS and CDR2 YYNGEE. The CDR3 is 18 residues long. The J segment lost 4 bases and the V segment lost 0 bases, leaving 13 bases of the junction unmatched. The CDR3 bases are TGTGCCAGCAGCGTAGGTGGGCTTAGGTGGGGGGGATACAATGAGCAGTTCTTC. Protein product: CASSVGGLRWGGYNEQFF. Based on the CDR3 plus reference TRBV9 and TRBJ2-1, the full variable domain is DSGVTQTPKHLITATGQRVTLRCSPRSGDLSVYWYQQSLDQGLQFLIQYYNGEERAKGNILERFSAQQFPDLHSELNLSSLELGDSALYFCASSVGGLRWGGYNEQFFGPGTRLTVL.

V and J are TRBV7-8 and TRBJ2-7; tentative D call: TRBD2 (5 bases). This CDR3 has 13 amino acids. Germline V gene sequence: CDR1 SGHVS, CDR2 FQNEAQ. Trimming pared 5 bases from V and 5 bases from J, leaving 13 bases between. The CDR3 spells CASSPLWENEQYF. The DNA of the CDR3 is TGTGCCAGCAGCCCGCTTTGGGAGAACGAGCAGTACTTC.

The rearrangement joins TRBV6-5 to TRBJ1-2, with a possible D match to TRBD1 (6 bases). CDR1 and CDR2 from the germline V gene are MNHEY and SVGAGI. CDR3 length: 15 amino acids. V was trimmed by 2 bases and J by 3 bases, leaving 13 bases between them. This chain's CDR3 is CASSYDGDTYYGYTF. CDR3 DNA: TGTGCCAGCAGTTACGATGGGGACACCTACTATGGCTACACCTTC.

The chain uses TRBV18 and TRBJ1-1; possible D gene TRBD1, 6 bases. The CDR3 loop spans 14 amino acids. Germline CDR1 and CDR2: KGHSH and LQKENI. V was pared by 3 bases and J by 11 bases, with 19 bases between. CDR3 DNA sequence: TGTGCCAGCTCACCGGGGGGCCGGACCGGCGTGGCTTTCTTT. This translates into CASSPGGRTGVAFF.

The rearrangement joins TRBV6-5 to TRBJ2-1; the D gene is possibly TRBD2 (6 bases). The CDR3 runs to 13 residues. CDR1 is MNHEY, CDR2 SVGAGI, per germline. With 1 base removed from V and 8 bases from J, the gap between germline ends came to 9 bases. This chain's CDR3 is CASSYFGGYEQFF. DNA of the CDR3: TGTGCCAGCAGTTACTTTGGGGGGTATGAGCAGTTCTTC.

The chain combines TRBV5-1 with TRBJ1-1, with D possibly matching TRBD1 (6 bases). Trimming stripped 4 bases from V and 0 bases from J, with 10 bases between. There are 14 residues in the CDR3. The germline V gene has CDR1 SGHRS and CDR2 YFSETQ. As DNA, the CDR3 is TGCGCCAGCAGCCCTGGGGGCATGAACACTGAAGCTTTCTTT. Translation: CASSPGGMNTEAFF.

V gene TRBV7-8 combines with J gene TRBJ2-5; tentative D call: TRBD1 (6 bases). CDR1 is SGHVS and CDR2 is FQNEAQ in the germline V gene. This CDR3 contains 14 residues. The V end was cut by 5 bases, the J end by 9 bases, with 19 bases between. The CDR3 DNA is TGTGCCAGCAGCCCGGACAGACCCATCATCGCCCAGTACTTC. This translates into CASSPDRPIIAQYF.

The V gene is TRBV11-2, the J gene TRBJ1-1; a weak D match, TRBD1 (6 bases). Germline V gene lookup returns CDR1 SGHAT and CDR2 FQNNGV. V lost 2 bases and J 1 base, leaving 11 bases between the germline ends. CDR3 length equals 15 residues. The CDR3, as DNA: TGTGCCAGCAGCTTATACCGGGGGCCGAACACTGAAGCTTTCTTT. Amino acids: CASSLYRGPNTEAFF.

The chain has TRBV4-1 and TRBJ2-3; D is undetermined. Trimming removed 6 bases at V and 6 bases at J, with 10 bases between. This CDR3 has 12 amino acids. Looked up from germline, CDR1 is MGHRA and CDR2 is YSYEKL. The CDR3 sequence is CASRSESDTQYF. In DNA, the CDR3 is TGCGCCAGCAGATCTGAGTCTGATACGCAGTATTTT.

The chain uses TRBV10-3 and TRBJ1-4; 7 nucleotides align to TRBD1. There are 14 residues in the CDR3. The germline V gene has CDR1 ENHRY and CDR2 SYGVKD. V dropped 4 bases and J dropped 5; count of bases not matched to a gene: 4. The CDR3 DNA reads TGTGCCATCAGTGGGGACAGTAAAAATGAAAAACTGTTTTTT. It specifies CAISGDSKNEKLFF.

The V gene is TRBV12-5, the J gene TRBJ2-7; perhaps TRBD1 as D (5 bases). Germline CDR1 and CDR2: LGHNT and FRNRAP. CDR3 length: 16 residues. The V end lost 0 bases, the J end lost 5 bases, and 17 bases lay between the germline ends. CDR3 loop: CASGLVLRGTPNEQYF. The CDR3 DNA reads TGTGCTAGTGGTTTGGTACTAAGGGGTACACCTAACGAGCAGTACTTC.